Reported below is one T cell receptor beta chain. As processed by the authors: Estimated nucleated cell counts came from reference gene primer amplification. Clones were sequenced by immunoSEQ multiplex PCR, and TCRdb holds only the in-frame ones, with some missing. Clone size and V and J calls were adopted from that table, with D and trimming inferred from the DNA. The sample includes roughly 700,000 clones, around 89% of them seen just once. This specimen comes from a study of blood T cell repertoires in COVID-19. CDR1 is LNHNV, CDR2 YYDKDF, per germline (reference sequence). The V end lost 9 bases, the J end lost 10 bases, and 16 bases lay between the germline ends. The CDR3 loop spans 12 amino acids.

This clonotype was sampled from a woman in her late teens or twenties with acute or convalescent COVID-19. Sequenced: peripheral blood. The V call is TRBV15, the J call TRBJ1-5, with D unresolved. This chain's CDR3 is CATALFEGPQHF. CDR3 bases: TGTGCCACGGCCCTCTTCGAGGGACCCCAGCATTTT.